The rows below give T cell receptor beta chains drawn from one sample of a study of T cells in Graves' hyperthyroidism and ophthalmopathy. TCRdb re-called the multiplex PCR reads through MiXCR, storing one row per CDR3 protein. The sample gives 700,000 or so distinct CDR3 sequences, about a sixth of which show up once; under 9.5% is in the top ten. The specimen sequenced was blood. Receptors were obtained from a young man with Graves' hyperthyroidism. Each CDR3 is given with its conserved first and last residue. The D gene is left open where the match is weak. For some rows the clone size is stated as once, few or many, or as a class when expanded; others skip it.

TRBV4-1	TRBJ2-1	.	17	TRBD2	CASSLLGLAGGGNEQFF	TGCGCCAGCAGCCTTCTCGGGCTAGCGGGAGGCGGCAATGAGCAGTTCTTC
TRBV9	TRBJ2-7	.	13	.	CASSPRMGYEQYF	TGTGCCAGCAGCCCCCGGATGGGCTACGAGCAGTACTTC
TRBV20-1	TRBJ1-1	.	12	.	CSATRGDTKAFF	TGCAGTGCTACCAGGGGCGACACTAAAGCTTTCTTT
TRBV24-1	TRBJ2-1	few	14	TRBD2	CATGAGGRQGEQFF	TGTGCCACCGGGGCGGGGGGGAGGCAGGGTGAGCAGTTCTTC
TRBV5-1	TRBJ2-1	few	14	TRBD2	CASSPTSGRDEQFF	TGCGCCAGCAGCCCAACTAGCGGGAGAGATGAGCAGTTCTTC
TRBV11-1	TRBJ2-7	many	14	.	CASSRQRVPYEQYF	TGTGCCAGCAGCCGGCAGCGGGTTCCCTACGAGCAGTACTTC
TRBV20-1	TRBJ2-2	.	15	TRBD2	CSARLAGANTGELFF	TGCAGTGCTAGACTAGCGGGGGCGAACACCGGGGAGCTGTTTTTT
TRBV20-1	TRBJ2-3	few	13	.	CSAGGRRADTQYF	TGCAGTGCTGGGGGCAGGCGGGCAGATACGCAGTATTTT
TRBV19	TRBJ2-5	few	15	.	CASSPTEVNGETQYF	TGTGCCAGTAGTCCGACCGAGGTGAACGGGGAGACCCAGTACTTC
TRBV7-2	TRBJ1-5	.	15	.	CASSPYLGGNQPQHF	TGTGCCAGCAGCCCATACCTTGGGGGCAATCAGCCCCAGCATTTT